The 30 T cell receptor beta chains in this list originate from one sample, sequenced in a study of radiotherapy plus CTLA-4 blockade in lung cancer. Sequencing used immunoSEQ multiplex PCR; TCRdb keeps in-frame clones, though not all of them. The sample carries tens of thousands of clones, roughly 77% recorded once. The source material was peripheral blood, sampled from a patient treated with radiotherapy plus ipilimumab. These receptor sequences come from a human donor with non-small cell lung cancer who had a complete response to radiotherapy plus ipilimumab.

In this sample, this clone turned up a few times. The chain links TRBV6-4 to TRBJ2-1; TRBD2 aligns across 10 bases. Germline values: CDR1 MRHNA, CDR2 SNTAGT. The V segment lost 4 bases and the J segment 7 bases; nucleotides outside the gene matches: 7. CDR3 length: 15 residues. In nucleotides, the CDR3 is TGTGCCAGCAGTGGTGAGACTAGCGGGTCGAATGAGCAGTTCTTC. This sequence encodes CASSGETSGSNEQFF.

The CDR3 coding sequence is TGTGCCAGTAGTATAGGGAGTGATTCACCCCTCCACTTT. It specifies CASSIGSDSPLHF. The chain employs TRBV19 and TRBJ1-6, with D unclear. In germline, CDR1 is LNHDA, CDR2 SQIVND (reference sequence). Between the trimmed V and J ends, which lost 1 base and 8 bases, there was a span of 6 bases. The CDR3 contains 13 residues.

This clone is judged medium-sized. In the same sample, other DNA sequences code for this CDR3. The J gene is TRBJ1-3, the V gene TRBV10-2, with TRBD1 matching 7 bases. The germline V gene encodes CDR1 WSHSY and CDR2 SAAADI. Losses at the gene ends were 5 bases for V and 3 bases for J; bases not matched to a gene: 4. The CDR3 spans 14 residues. This chain's CDR3 is CASSRGLDGNTIYF. CDR3 sequence (DNA): TGCGCCAGCAGTAGGGGGCTAGATGGAAACACCATATATTTT.

The V call is TRBV11-2, the J call TRBJ2-5, with D uncertain. The ends were cut back, 2 bases at V and 5 bases at J, with 3 bases in the middle. In germline, CDR1 is SGHAT, CDR2 FQNNGV. The CDR3 loop spans 11 amino acids. For the CDR3, the DNA is TGTGCCAGCAGCTTATCGGAGACCCAGTACTTC. Encoded protein: CASSLSETQYF.

The chain joins TRBV19 to TRBJ1-1; unclear D gene. The V gene's germline CDR1 is LNHDA and CDR2 SQIVND (reference sequence). This CDR3 region has 12 residues. V dropped 5 bases and J dropped 1 base, with 5 bases sitting between them. The CDR3 DNA sequence: TGTGCCAGTAGTTCCAGGAACACTGAAGCTTTCTTT. Translating gives CASSSRNTEAFF.

V gene TRBV5-4 combines with J gene TRBJ2-4; 7 bases line up with TRBD2. This CDR3 has 16 amino acids. Per the germline V gene, CDR1 is SGHNT and CDR2 is YYREEE (reference sequence). J gave up 0 bases and V 4 bases, and 7 bases lay outside the gene matches. The CDR3 DNA follows: TGTGCCAGCAGCACGCGGGGGACCCTAGCCAAAAACATTCAGTACTTC. Its translation: CASSTRGTLAKNIQYF. Full variable domain (outside the CDR3, taken from reference TRBV5-4 and TRBJ2-4): ETGVTQSPTHLIKTRGQQVTLRCSSQSGHNTVSWYQQALGQGPQFIFQYYREEENGRGNFPPRFSGLQFPNYSSELNVNALELDDSALYLCASSTRGTLAKNIQYFGAGTRLSVL.

CDR3 residues: CSVAPGSRYGYTF. As DNA, the CDR3 is TGCAGCGTCGCCCCAGGCTCCCGGTATGGCTACACCTTC. The V call is TRBV29-1, the J call TRBJ1-2, with D unresolved. Germline lookup yields CDR1 SQVTM and CDR2 ANQGSEA. This CDR3 is 13 amino acids long. The V gene lost 6 bases and the J gene lost 5 bases, with 16 bases spanning the gap.

The V call is TRBV6-1, the J call TRBJ2-5; D possibly corresponds to TRBD2 (6 bases). Trimming cost V 6 bases and J 3 bases, with 17 bases left between them. The CDR3 is 15 residues long. Germline V gene sequence: CDR1 MNHNS, CDR2 SASEGT. The CDR3 DNA follows: TGTGCCAGCAGCTTTTTGCGCGGGGTAAAAGAGACCCAGTACTTC. This translates into CASSFLRGVKETQYF.

The chain has TRBV10-3 and TRBJ1-2, with 7 bases lining up with TRBD1. CDR1 ENHRY and CDR2 SYGVKD come from the germline V gene. The V gene end was trimmed by 4 bases and the J gene end by 5 bases; junction bases not matched to a gene: 10. This CDR3 is 15 amino acids long. CDR3 in amino acids: CAISGTAGTDYGYTF. The CDR3 DNA is TGTGCCATCAGTGGGACCGCCGGGACAGATTATGGCTACACCTTC.

The chain carries TRBV18 and TRBJ1-2; possibly TRBD1 for D (5 bases). V dropped 2 bases and J dropped 6 bases, with 10 bases sitting between them. Germline CDR1 reads KGHSH; CDR2 reads LQKENI. CDR3 size: 13 residues. The CDR3 region is CASSPWQGNGYTF. The CDR3 DNA reads as TGTGCCAGCTCACCATGGCAGGGCAATGGCTACACCTTC.

The chain couples TRBV7-9 to TRBJ1-3; D is unresolved. Germline CDR1 and CDR2: SEHNR and FQNEAQ (reference sequence). This CDR3 spans 15 amino acids. V was cut by 5 bases and J by 4 bases, with 15 bases left in between. The DNA of the CDR3 is TGTGCCAGCAGCCCTAAAGTCCGAATCGGAAACACCATATATTTT. This translates into CASSPKVRIGNTIYF.

V usage is TRBV5-4 and J usage is TRBJ2-1; possibly TRBD1 for D (5 bases). The CDR3 runs to 13 residues. The ends were cut back, 3 bases at V and 5 bases at J, with 9 bases in the middle. CDR1 and CDR2 (germline): SGHNT, YYREEE (reference sequence). CDR3 in DNA: TGTGCCAGCAGCTCGACAGAAAACAATGAGCAGTTCTTC. This translates into CASSSTENNEQFF. Combining the CDR3 with reference TRBV5-4 and TRBJ2-1 gives the whole variable domain ETGVTQSPTHLIKTRGQQVTLRCSSQSGHNTVSWYQQALGQGPQFIFQYYREEENGRGNFPPRFSGLQFPNYSSELNVNALELDDSALYLCASSSTENNEQFFGPGTRLTVL.

This clone appeared a few times. The chain is built from TRBV19 and TRBJ1-1; TRBD1 aligns across 9 bases. Trimming took 3 bases from V and 4 from J; bases not matched to a gene: 3. CDR1 is LNHDA and CDR2 is SQIVND in the germline V gene (reference sequence). The CDR3 has 14 amino acids. This CDR3 reads CASSIGTGFTEAFF. In DNA form, the CDR3 reads TGTGCCAGTAGTATCGGGACAGGGTTCACTGAAGCTTTCTTT.

The chain has TRBV18 and TRBJ1-2; D is possibly TRBD1 (6 bases). The CDR3 consists of 15 residues. The V and J ends lost 2 bases and 2 bases respectively, with 12 bases between them. Germline V gene sequence: CDR1 KGHSH, CDR2 LQKENI. This CDR3 reads CASSPGPTGNYGYTF. In DNA form, the CDR3 reads TGTGCCAGCTCACCAGGGCCAACAGGGAACTATGGCTACACCTTC.

The chain uses TRBV7-2 and TRBJ1-2; possibly TRBD1 for D (6 bases). CDR1 is SGHTA and CDR2 is FQGNSA in the germline V gene. This CDR3 spans 14 amino acids. Trimming cost V 5 bases and J 5 bases, with 15 bases left between them. CDR3 residues: CASSRRTDYYGYTF. CDR3 sequence (DNA): TGTGCCAGCAGCCGCCGGACAGACTATTATGGCTACACCTTC.

This sequence joins TRBV6-4 and TRBJ2-7; 9 positions match TRBD1. CDR1 MRHNA and CDR2 SNTAGT come from the germline V gene. Trimming cost V 2 bases and J 3 bases; bases outside gene matches: 23. This CDR3 region has 21 residues. As DNA, the CDR3 is TGTGCCAGCAGTGACGTAGGTGGGACAGGGTTCGAGGGGGAGTATTTCTACGAGCAGTACGTC. Its translation: CASSDVGGTGFEGEYFYEQYV.

The V call is TRBV25-1, the J call TRBJ2-1, with 7 bases that match TRBD2. Germline loops: CDR1 MGHDK, CDR2 SYGVNS. With 0 bases clipped from V and 1 base from J, the junction kept 9 bases outside the gene matches. The CDR3 runs 18 residues. CDR3 loop: CASSEYKGRGSSYNEQFF. The CDR3 DNA reads as TGTGCCAGCAGTGAATATAAGGGGCGCGGGAGTTCCTACAATGAGCAGTTCTTC.

The V call is TRBV6-5, the J call TRBJ1-4; D call uncertain. Trimming removed 7 bases from V and 8 bases from J, with 17 bases in between. The CDR3 has 14 amino acids. Germline V lookup: CDR1 MNHEY, CDR2 SVGAGI. The CDR3 region has the DNA TGTGCCAGCATGCAGACTAGGGCTCGGGAAAAACTGTTTTTT. Amino acids: CASMQTRAREKLFF.

The chain is built from TRBV27 and TRBJ2-1, with TRBD2 matching over 7 bases. There are 16 residues in the CDR3. Trimming took 1 base from V and 1 from J; bases not matched to a gene: 4. CDR1 and CDR2 from the germline V gene are MNHEY and SMNVEV (reference sequence). This chain's CDR3 is CASSLYAGDSYNEQFF. CDR3 nucleotide sequence: TGTGCCAGCAGTTTATACGCGGGAGATTCCTACAATGAGCAGTTCTTC.

The chain combines TRBV6-1 with TRBJ1-2, with D hard to call. V lost 4 bases to trimming and J lost 10 bases, with 16 bases between them. The germline V gene encodes CDR1 MNHNS and CDR2 SASEGT. The CDR3 loop spans 13 amino acids. CDR3 in amino acids: CASSVTDYPPYTF. DNA of the CDR3: TGTGCCAGCAGTGTCACGGACTACCCTCCCTACACCTTC.

The J gene is TRBJ2-5, the V gene TRBV27, with 9 bases lining up with TRBD1. Germline V gene lookup returns CDR1 MNHEY and CDR2 SMNVEV (reference sequence). CDR3 length: 15 residues. V shed 6 bases and J 1 base; nucleotides not matched to a gene: 6. The DNA for the CDR3 is TGTGCCAGCAGGGACAGGGGACGGATCCAAGAGACCCAGTACTTC. Protein: CASRDRGRIQETQYF.

V gene TRBV10-3 combines with J gene TRBJ2-1; 13 bases match TRBD2. Germline V lookup: CDR1 ENHRY, CDR2 SYGVKD. The CDR3 loop spans 15 amino acids. V trimming: 9 bases; J trimming: 8 bases; junction bases outside the gene matches: 10. The CDR3 spells CAIRTSGGAVDEQFF. The CDR3 coding sequence is TGTGCCATAAGAACTAGCGGGGGGGCCGTCGATGAGCAGTTCTTC.

V gene TRBV5-8 combines with J gene TRBJ1-2; D not certain. V shed 0 bases and J shed 8 bases, with 14 bases lying between them. Germline V gives CDR1 SGHTS, CDR2 YDEGEE. The CDR3 has 14 residues. The CDR3 reads CASSLDNRGRGYTF. The CDR3 region has the DNA TGTGCCAGCAGCTTGGACAACCGCGGGAGGGGCTACACCTTC.

The rearrangement uses TRBV4-3 and TRBJ2-2, with D possibly being TRBD1 (6 bases). The CDR3 is 16 residues long. Trimming stripped 1 base from V and 0 bases from J, with 9 bases between. Germline V lookup: CDR1 LGHNA, CDR2 YSLEER. CDR3 sequence: CASSQVWGPNTGELFF. The DNA of the CDR3 is TGCGCCAGCAGCCAAGTTTGGGGGCCGAACACCGGGGAGCTGTTTTTT.

This clone was found a few times. The chain couples TRBV14 to TRBJ1-2, with D hard to call. V was clipped by 4 bases and J by 7 bases, with 16 bases between them. CDR1 and CDR2 from the germline V gene are SGHDN and FVKESK. This CDR3 is 14 amino acids long. CDR3: CASSLMQGGLGYTF. The CDR3 DNA follows: TGTGCCAGCAGCCTAATGCAAGGAGGGCTTGGCTACACCTTC.

Note on this clone: A read error may account for a junction end that differs from germline. The V and J genes are TRBV30 and TRBJ1-5; tentatively, D is TRBD1 (5 bases). The CDR3 is 17 residues long. Germline V gene sequence: CDR1 GTSNPN, CDR2 SVGIG (reference sequence). The CDR3 nucleotides read TGTGCCCGGAGCCCCTCCGGAGGGGTTTGGAGCAATCAGCCCCAGCATTTT. Translation gives CARSPSGGVWSNQPQHF. The complete variable domain, with remaining parts taken from reference TRBV30 and TRBJ1-5, reads SQTIHQWPATLVQPVGSPLSLECTVEGTSNPNLYWYRQAAGRGLQLLFYSVGIGQISSEVPQNLSASRPQDRQFILSSKKLLLSDSGFYLCARSPSGGVWSNQPQHFGDGTRLSIL.

In DNA form, the CDR3 reads TGTGCCAGCAGTCCGACGACAGGGGCCTACAATGAGCAGTTCTTC. Its protein product is CASSPTTGAYNEQFF. The chain is built from TRBV27 and TRBJ2-1; TRBD1 aligns across 8 bases. CDR3 length: 15 residues. The V gene end was trimmed by 5 bases and the J gene end by 2 bases; junction bases not matched to a gene: 5. The V gene's germline CDR1 is MNHEY and CDR2 SMNVEV (reference sequence).

The chain couples TRBV5-4 to TRBJ1-2; TRBD1 matches 9 bases. The CDR3 length is 14 residues. CDR1 is SGHNT and CDR2 is YYREEE in the germline V gene (reference sequence). Trimming took 0 bases from V and 7 from J; bases not matched to a gene: 4. The CDR3 DNA is TGTGCCAGCAGCTTGGGTGGACAGGGGCTTGGCTACACCTTC. It encodes CASSLGGQGLGYTF.

The rearrangement joins TRBV5-4 to TRBJ2-7, with a tentative D call TRBD2 (6 bases). This CDR3 contains 15 residues. CDR1 and CDR2 (germline): SGHNT, YYREEE (reference sequence). Trimming stripped 0 bases from V and 2 bases from J, with 12 bases between. The CDR3 reads CASSLGVGGPYEQYF. CDR3 bases: TGTGCCAGCAGCTTGGGGGTCGGGGGACCCTACGAGCAGTACTTC.

The chain recombines TRBV7-8 with TRBJ1-1, with 7 nucleotides matching TRBD1. V dropped 5 bases and J dropped 0; count of bases not matched to a gene: 9. Germline V lookup: CDR1 SGHVS, CDR2 FQNEAQ. The CDR3 length is 16 residues. The DNA for the CDR3 is TGTGCCAGCAGCCAGAGACAGGGCTCGATGAACACTGAAGCTTTCTTT. It translates to CASSQRQGSMNTEAFF.